The 23 T cell receptor beta chains below were found in one sample sequenced in a study of OX40 agonist ivuxolimab in advanced cancers. Libraries were prepared by immunoSEQ multiplex PCR; TCRdb keeps only in-frame clonotypes and omits some of them. The sample yields about 55,000 clones, 77% seen once. Here the sequenced sample was CD4+ or CD8+ T cells sorted from blood, taken in a trial of the OX40 agonist ivuxolimab. Receptor source: an adult with an advanced solid tumor such as melanoma, head and neck, liver or kidney cancer.

V gene TRBV19 combines with J gene TRBJ1-6; the D gene is possibly TRBD1 (5 bases). Germline CDR1 LNHDA, CDR2 SQIVND (reference sequence). The CDR3 loop spans 14 amino acids. The ends were cut back, 3 bases at V and 7 bases at J, with 10 bases in the middle. The CDR3 coding sequence is TGTGCCAGTAGTATCGCGGGGGGAAATTCACCCCTCCACTTT. Encoded protein: CASSIAGGNSPLHF. Based on the CDR3 plus reference TRBV19 and TRBJ1-6, the full variable domain is DGGITQSPKYLFRKEGQNVTLSCEQNLNHDAMYWYRQDPGQGLRLIYYSQIVNDFQKGDIAEGYSVSREKKESFPLTVTSAQKNPTAFYLCASSIAGGNSPLHFGNGTRLTVT.

The chain carries TRBV7-2 and TRBJ2-5; D unresolved. The V gene's germline CDR1 is SGHTA and CDR2 FQGNSA. CDR3 length: 14 amino acids. V was pared by 5 bases and J by 1 base, with 11 bases between. The CDR3 region has the DNA TGTGCCAGCAGCCCGCGACTGGTCCAAGAGACCCAGTACTTC. This gives the protein CASSPRLVQETQYF. Supplemented by reference TRBV7-2 and TRBJ2-5, the full variable domain reads GAGVSQSPSNKVTEKGKDVELRCDPISGHTALYWYRQSLGQGLEFLIYFQGNSAPDKSGLPSDRFSAERTGGSVSTLTIQRTQQEDSAVYLCASSPRLVQETQYFGPGTRLLVL.

This chain connects TRBV29-1 to TRBJ2-3; D is ambiguous. The CDR3 sequence is 16 residues long. The ends were cut back, 0 bases at V and 0 bases at J, with 13 bases in the middle. The V gene's germline CDR1 is SQVTM and CDR2 ANQGSEA. The CDR3 region has the DNA TGCAGCGTTGAAGATTTAACGGCCGGGAGCACAGATACGCAGTATTTT. Its translation: CSVEDLTAGSTDTQYF.

This clone was seen a single time. The J gene is TRBJ1-6, the V gene TRBV30; D remains unclear. This CDR3 spans 13 amino acids. Germline loops: CDR1 GTSNPN, CDR2 SVGIG (reference sequence). V was trimmed by 0 bases and J by 8 bases, leaving 8 bases between them. The CDR3 nucleotides are TGTGCCTGGAGTGTTTCTCAGGATTCACCCCTCCACTTT. It encodes CAWSVSQDSPLHF.

The chain employs TRBV18 and TRBJ1-2, with 10 positions matching TRBD1. The germline CDR1 and CDR2 sequences are KGHSH and LQKENI. V trimming: 3 bases; J trimming: 6 bases; junction bases outside the gene matches: 10. The CDR3 totals 16 residues. The CDR3 DNA reads as TGTGCCAGCTCACCTTCTAGACAGGGGGCCCGCGATGGCTACACCTTC. Amino acid sequence: CASSPSRQGARDGYTF.

J is TRBJ2-2 and V is TRBV6-6; D is unresolved. Trimming took off 5 bases at V and 1 base at J, with 11 bases between the two ends. Germline CDR1 MNHNY, CDR2 SVGAGI (reference sequence). CDR3 length equals 15 residues. The CDR3 sequence: CASSPQGMNTGELFF. Written as DNA, the CDR3 is TGTGCCAGCAGTCCGCAAGGGATGAACACCGGGGAGCTGTTTTTT.

Points on this clone: The same CDR3 arises from other DNA sequences in this sample as well. This chain links TRBV6-5 with TRBJ2-1, with 7 bases lining up with TRBD1. The CDR3 extends over 14 amino acids. V shed 6 bases and J 2 bases; nucleotides not matched to a gene: 4. Germline CDR1 MNHEY, CDR2 SVGAGI. The CDR3 reads CASRDRATYNEQFF. CDR3 bases: TGTGCCAGCAGAGACAGGGCCACCTACAATGAGCAGTTCTTC.

The chain uses TRBV29-1 and TRBJ2-5, with D uncertain. The CDR3 consists of 11 residues. Germline V gives CDR1 SQVTM, CDR2 ANQGSEA. Trimming took 4 bases from V and 5 from J, leaving 8 bases between them. The CDR3 loop is CSVVRLETQYF. DNA of the CDR3: TGCAGCGTTGTCCGTTTGGAGACCCAGTACTTC.

The chain links TRBV19 to TRBJ1-5; maybe TRBD1 (5 bases). Germline values: CDR1 LNHDA, CDR2 SQIVND (reference sequence). V was pared by 2 bases and J by 1 base, with 6 bases between. The CDR3 contains 14 residues. The CDR3, as DNA: TGTGCCAGTAGTATAAGGGACAGCAATCAGCCCCAGCATTTT. Translated: CASSIRDSNQPQHF.

Worth noting for this clone: The germline gene is not matched at one end of the junction; a read error may be the cause. J is TRBJ2-7 and V is TRBV6-9; D is uncertain. The CDR3 consists of 11 residues. In germline, CDR1 is MNHGY, CDR2 SVAAGI. The CDR3 sequence: CASIIRHNPNF. The DNA of the CDR3 is TGTGCCAGCATCATAAGGCACAATCCGAACTTC.

The chain is built from TRBV4-1 and TRBJ1-5; D is undetermined. The CDR3 runs to 14 residues. The V end lost 4 bases, the J end lost 1 base, and 8 bases lay between the germline ends. The germline CDR1 and CDR2 sequences are MGHRA and YSYEKL. CDR3 bases: TGCGCCAGCAGCCCGAGTCGGAGCAATCAGCCCCAGCATTTT. It is translated as CASSPSRSNQPQHF.

Comments on this clone: The same CDR3 also results from other DNA sequences found in this sample. V and J are TRBV7-6 and TRBJ1-1, with D unclear. This CDR3 is built from 12 residues. Germline-derived CDR1 and CDR2 are SGHVS and FNYEAQ. Trimming removed 4 bases from V and 4 bases from J, with 7 bases in between. CDR3 sequence: CASSSGRTEAFF. CDR3 bases: TGTGCCAGCAGCTCCGGACGCACTGAAGCTTTCTTT.

The rearrangement uses TRBV7-2 and TRBJ2-1; 8 bases are shared with TRBD2. Looked up from germline, CDR1 is SGHTA and CDR2 is FQGNSA. J gave up 6 bases and V 6 bases, and 10 bases lay outside the gene matches. The CDR3 contains 15 residues. This CDR3 reads CASRPPGLVSNEQFF. In DNA, the CDR3 is TGTGCCAGCAGACCGCCGGGACTAGTCAGCAATGAGCAGTTCTTC.

There are many counts of this clone. The genes are TRBV10-2 and TRBJ1-5, with a possible D match to TRBD1 (5 bases). Trimming took off 0 bases at V and 0 bases at J, with 9 bases between the two ends. Germline values: CDR1 WSHSY, CDR2 SAAADI. The CDR3 totals 16 residues. As DNA, the CDR3 is TGCGCCAGCAGTGAGTCGGGGGGGGGTAGCAATCAGCCCCAGCATTTT. Residues: CASSESGGGSNQPQHF.

The genes are TRBV2 and TRBJ2-2; TRBD1 agrees at 8 bases. J lost 4 bases, V lost 8 bases, and 9 bases had no gene match. Germline values: CDR1 SNHLY, CDR2 FYNNEI. The CDR3 is 15 residues long. This CDR3 reads CASGRGQGGTGELFF. CDR3 DNA: TGTGCCAGCGGCAGGGGGCAGGGCGGCACCGGGGAGCTGTTTTTT.

The chain combines TRBV28 with TRBJ1-3; a possible D gene is TRBD1 (6 bases). Germline CDR1 reads MDHEN; CDR2 reads SYDVKM. The CDR3 has 14 amino acids. V lost 2 bases and J lost 4, with 9 bases in between. The CDR3 sequence is CASSLAGAGNTIYF. Written as DNA, the CDR3 is TGTGCCAGCAGTTTAGCAGGGGCCGGAAACACCATATATTTT.

There are a few counts of this clone. This chain links TRBV6-5 with TRBJ2-2; D uncertain. Deletions cut 2 bases from V and 5 bases from J, with 15 bases between. There are 16 residues in the CDR3. CDR1 MNHEY and CDR2 SVGAGI come from the germline V gene. Here the CDR3 DNA reads TGTGCCAGCAGTTACAAAAGCGCAGGATCTACCGGGGAGCTGTTTTTT. Its protein product is CASSYKSAGSTGELFF.

By proportion, this clone is medium-sized (0.01 to 0.1%). The chain is built from TRBV11-2 and TRBJ2-5; D is undetermined. Trimming removed 2 bases at V and 5 bases at J, with 12 bases between. CDR1 SGHAT and CDR2 FQNNGV come from the germline V gene. The length of the CDR3 is 14 residues. The CDR3: CASSLLTSGETQYF. Written as DNA, the CDR3 is TGTGCCAGCAGCTTATTAACCAGTGGCGAGACCCAGTACTTC.

The genes are TRBV6-5 and TRBJ2-3; no firm D call. Germline V gene data show CDR1 as MNHEY and CDR2 as SVGAGI. V lost 6 bases, J lost 5 bases, and 9 bases lay in between. This CDR3 spans 12 amino acids. The CDR3 DNA follows: TGTGCCAGCAGCCTTACGGGAGATACGCAGTATTTT. As protein: CASSLTGDTQYF.

The chain couples TRBV5-1 to TRBJ2-5; the match to TRBD2 covers 7 bases. V trimming: 5 bases; J trimming: 4 bases; junction bases outside the gene matches: 17. Germline CDR1 and CDR2: SGHRS and YFSETQ. This CDR3 spans 17 amino acids. CDR3 nucleotide sequence: TGCGCCAGCAGACCTGGGGCTGGCGGGAGTGGGGGAGAGACCCAGTACTTC. Translating it yields CASRPGAGGSGGETQYF.

The V and J genes are TRBV30 and TRBJ1-5; TRBD1 matches 8 bases. V trimming: 0 bases; J trimming: 5 bases; junction bases outside the gene matches: 6. The germline gives CDR1 GTSNPN, CDR2 SVGIG (reference sequence). This CDR3 comprises 15 residues. CDR3 sequence reads: CAWSVLTGVDQPQHF. The CDR3 region has the DNA TGTGCCTGGAGTGTACTGACAGGGGTGGATCAGCCCCAGCATTTT.

The chain carries TRBV27 and TRBJ1-1, with unresolved D. V was clipped by 5 bases and J by 6 bases, with 16 bases between them. CDR3 length: 14 residues. Germline values: CDR1 MNHEY, CDR2 SMNVEV (reference sequence). CDR3 bases: TGTGCCAGCAGTCCGAGGACCCTGCACGCTGAAGCTTTCTTT. It yields the protein CASSPRTLHAEAFF.

The chain joins TRBV29-1 to TRBJ2-1; 11 bases align to TRBD2. V gave up 1 base and J gave up 8 bases; unmatched junction bases: 7. Germline lookup yields CDR1 SQVTM and CDR2 ANQGSEA. The CDR3 totals 15 residues. CDR3 in amino acids: CSVEALAGGRDEQFF. CDR3 sequence (DNA): TGCAGCGTTGAAGCCTTAGCGGGAGGGCGGGATGAGCAGTTCTTC.